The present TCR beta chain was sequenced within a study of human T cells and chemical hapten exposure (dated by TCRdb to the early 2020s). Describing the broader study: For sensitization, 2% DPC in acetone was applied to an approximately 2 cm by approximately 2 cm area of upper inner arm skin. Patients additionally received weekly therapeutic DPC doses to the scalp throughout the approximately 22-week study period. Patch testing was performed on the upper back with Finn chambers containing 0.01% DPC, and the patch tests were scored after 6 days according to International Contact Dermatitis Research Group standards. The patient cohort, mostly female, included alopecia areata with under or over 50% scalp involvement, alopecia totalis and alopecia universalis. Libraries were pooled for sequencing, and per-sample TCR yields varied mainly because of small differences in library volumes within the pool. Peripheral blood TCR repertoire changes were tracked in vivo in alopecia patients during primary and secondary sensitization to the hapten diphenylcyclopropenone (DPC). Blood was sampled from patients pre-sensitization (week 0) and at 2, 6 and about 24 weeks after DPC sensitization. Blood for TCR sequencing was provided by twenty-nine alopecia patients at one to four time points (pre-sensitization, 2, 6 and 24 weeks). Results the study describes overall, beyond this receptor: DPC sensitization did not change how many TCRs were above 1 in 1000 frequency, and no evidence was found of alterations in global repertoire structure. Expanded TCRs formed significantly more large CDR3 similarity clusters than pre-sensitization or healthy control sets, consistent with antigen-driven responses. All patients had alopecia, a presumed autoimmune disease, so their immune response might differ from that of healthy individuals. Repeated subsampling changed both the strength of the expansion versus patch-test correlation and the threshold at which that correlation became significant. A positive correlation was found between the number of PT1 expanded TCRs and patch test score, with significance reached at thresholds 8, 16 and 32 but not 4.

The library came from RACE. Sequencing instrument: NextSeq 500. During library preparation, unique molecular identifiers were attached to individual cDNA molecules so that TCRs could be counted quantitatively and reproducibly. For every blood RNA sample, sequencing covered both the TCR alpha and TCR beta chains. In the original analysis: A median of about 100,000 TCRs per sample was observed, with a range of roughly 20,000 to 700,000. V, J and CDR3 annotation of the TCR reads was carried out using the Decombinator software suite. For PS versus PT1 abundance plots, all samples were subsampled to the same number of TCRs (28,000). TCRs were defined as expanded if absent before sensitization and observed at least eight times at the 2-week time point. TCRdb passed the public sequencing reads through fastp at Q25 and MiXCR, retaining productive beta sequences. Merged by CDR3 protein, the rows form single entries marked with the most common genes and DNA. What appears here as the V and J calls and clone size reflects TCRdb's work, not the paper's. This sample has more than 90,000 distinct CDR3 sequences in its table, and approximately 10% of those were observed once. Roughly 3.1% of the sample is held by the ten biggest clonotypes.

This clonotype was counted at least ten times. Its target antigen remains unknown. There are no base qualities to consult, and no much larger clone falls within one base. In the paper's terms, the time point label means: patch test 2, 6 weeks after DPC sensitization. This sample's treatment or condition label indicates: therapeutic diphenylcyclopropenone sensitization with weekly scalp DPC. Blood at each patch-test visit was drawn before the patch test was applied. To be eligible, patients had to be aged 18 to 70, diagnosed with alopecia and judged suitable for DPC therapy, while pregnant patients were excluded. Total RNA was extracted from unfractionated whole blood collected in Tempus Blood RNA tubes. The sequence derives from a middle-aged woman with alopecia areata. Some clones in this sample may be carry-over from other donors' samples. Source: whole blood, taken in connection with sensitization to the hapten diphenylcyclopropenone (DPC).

In nucleotides, the sequence is TGCAGCGGCGTACCGGCGAGGGGTTTACAGTTCTTC. The resulting protein is CSGVPARGLQFF. Here the chain combines TRBV29-1 and TRBJ2-1, with the D call tentatively TRBD1 or TRBD2, each fitting 5 bases. Deletion took 7 bases off V and 13 bases off J, with a span of 20 bases between the germline ends. The germline V gene specifies SQVTM as CDR1 and ANQGSEA as CDR2. Spanning cysteine to phenylalanine, the CDR3 consists of 12 amino acids. Solely the CDR3 DNA is kept, with 36 bases framed from the first base.